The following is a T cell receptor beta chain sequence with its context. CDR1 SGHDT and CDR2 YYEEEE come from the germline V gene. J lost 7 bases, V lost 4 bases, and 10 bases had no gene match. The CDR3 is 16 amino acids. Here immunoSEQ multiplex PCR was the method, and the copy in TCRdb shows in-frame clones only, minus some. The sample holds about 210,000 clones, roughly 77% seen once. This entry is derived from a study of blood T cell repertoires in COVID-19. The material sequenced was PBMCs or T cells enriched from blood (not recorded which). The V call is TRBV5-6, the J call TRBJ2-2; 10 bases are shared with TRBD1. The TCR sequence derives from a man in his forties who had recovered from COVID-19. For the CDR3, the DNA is TGTGCCAGCAGCGAACCCGGGACAGGGGTAATCGGGGAGCTGTTTTTT. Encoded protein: CASSEPGTGVIGELFF.